The 5 T cell receptor beta chains below were found in one sample sequenced in a study of T cells after somatic rescue of genetic block. Profiled with immunoSEQ multiplex PCR; TCRdb holds only in-frame clones, not every one. The data show roughly 120,000 clones, 80% to 95% seen once. Input material: peripheral blood mononuclear cells (PBMCs). These receptors were obtained from a woman younger than 35.

CDR3 coding DNA: TGTGCCAGCAGCGACGGACAGTACAATGAGCAGTTCTTC. This sequence encodes CASSDGQYNEQFF. The chain combines TRBV9 with TRBJ2-1, with D possibly TRBD1 on 6 matching bases. Germline values: CDR1 SGDLS, CDR2 YYNGEE. This CDR3 is 13 amino acids long. The V gene lost 3 bases and the J gene lost 4 bases, with 8 bases spanning the gap.

The sample holds one count of this clone. The CDR3 bases are TGTGCCAGTAGAGGGACCGACTACTTTGTTGCGGGCTACACCTTC. It yields the protein CASRGTDYFVAGYTF. The chain joins TRBV19 to TRBJ1-2; D possibly corresponds to TRBD1 (5 bases). The CDR3 is 15 amino acids. CDR1 is LNHDA and CDR2 is SQIVND in the germline V gene (reference sequence). Trimming stripped 6 bases from V and 8 bases from J, with 22 bases between.

The chain joins TRBV30 to TRBJ1-4; D is uncertain. CDR1 and CDR2 from the germline V gene are GTSNPN and SVGIG (reference sequence). V gave up 1 base and J gave up 5 bases, with 11 bases separating them. The CDR3 is made up of 14 amino acids. CDR3 sequence (DNA): TGTGCCTGGAGTGGGGGTATCGGGAATGAAAAACTGTTTTTT. Protein: CAWSGGIGNEKLFF.

This rearrangement joins TRBV2 to TRBJ2-5, with D maybe TRBD1 (6 bases). CDR3 length equals 13 residues. Trimming pared 7 bases from V and 2 bases from J, leaving 11 bases between. Germline V lookup: CDR1 SNHLY, CDR2 FYNNEI. The DNA of the CDR3 is TGTGCCAGCAATCCGACAGGTCAAGAGACCCAGTACTTC. Translation: CASNPTGQETQYF.

The J gene is TRBJ2-2, the V gene TRBV11-2; tentatively, D is TRBD2 (5 bases). V was pared by 0 bases and J by 2 bases, with 13 bases between. The CDR3 has 17 residues. Germline CDR1 and CDR2: SGHAT and FQNNGV. The chain's CDR3 is CASSLEWTPINTGELFF. The CDR3 DNA reads TGTGCCAGCAGCTTAGAATGGACTCCCATCAACACCGGGGAGCTGTTTTTT.